The clone carrying this T cell receptor beta chain was detected once. As yet, its antigen is unknown. The repertoire was sequenced with immunoSEQ multiplex PCR; TCRdb's copy has only in-frame clones and lacks some. The sample yields approximately 51,000 clones, around 87% seen once. Germline CDR1 and CDR2: SNHLY and FYNNEI. The CDR3 has 15 residues. The V segment lost 8 bases and the J segment 1 base; nucleotides outside the gene matches: 8. This specimen comes from a study of PD-L1 blockade in urothelial cancer. Study conclusions and caveats: Durable-benefit patients had greater expansion of tumor-associated blood clones at 3 weeks.

The starting material was PBMCs, obtained around atezolizumab (anti-PD-L1) treatment. This chain joins TRBV2 and TRBJ2-1, with TRBD2 matching 7 bases. This sequence originates from a man aged 55 to 69 with urothelial cancer. Here the CDR3 DNA reads TGTGCCAGCGCAAGGGCTAGCGGTTCCTACAATGAGCAGTTCTTC. Translating it yields CASARASGSYNEQFF.